This passage covers 17 T cell receptor beta chains from one sample sequenced in a study of OX40 agonist ivuxolimab in advanced cancers. Data came from immunoSEQ multiplex PCR; TCRdb stores just in-frame clones and leaves some out. The data hold approximately 74,000 clones, with approximately 90% observed a single time. The sequencing here drew on CD4+ or CD8+ T cells sorted from blood, taken in a trial of the OX40 agonist ivuxolimab. The receptors here all came from an adult with an advanced solid tumor such as melanoma, head and neck, liver or kidney cancer.

This clone was counted once. The V call is TRBV6-5, the J call TRBJ2-4; perhaps TRBD2 as D (5 bases). In germline, CDR1 is MNHEY, CDR2 SVGAGI. The CDR3 extends over 12 amino acids. Between the trimmed V and J ends, which lost 4 bases and 8 bases, there was a span of 9 bases. As DNA, the CDR3 is TGTGCCAGCAGTTCCGGGGTGGACATTCAGTACTTC. Its translation: CASSSGVDIQYF.

The V and J genes are TRBV6-5 and TRBJ1-2, with D unclear. The germline gives CDR1 MNHEY, CDR2 SVGAGI. Trimming left V 5 bases short and J 4 bases short, with 11 bases between. The CDR3 totals 13 residues. As DNA, the CDR3 is TGTGCCAGCAGTCGGGCGGAGGGCTATGGCTACACCTTC. Translation gives CASSRAEGYGYTF.

V is TRBV9 and J is TRBJ2-7, with D unclear. The germline V gene has CDR1 SGDLS and CDR2 YYNGEE. The CDR3 has 15 amino acids. Trimming left V 0 bases short and J 1 base short, with 11 bases between. CDR3 loop: CASSVEVGRSYEQYF. The DNA of the CDR3 is TGTGCCAGCAGCGTAGAAGTAGGACGTTCCTACGAGCAGTACTTC. Together with reference TRBV9 and TRBJ2-7, the CDR3 gives the full variable domain: DSGVTQTPKHLITATGQRVTLRCSPRSGDLSVYWYQQSLDQGLQFLIQYYNGEERAKGNILERFSAQQFPDLHSELNLSSLELGDSALYFCASSVEVGRSYEQYFGPGTRLTVT.

The J gene is TRBJ2-5, the V gene TRBV7-2; TRBD2 matches 14 bases. TRBJ2-7 explains the end of the DNA better; the J call may be wrong. The length of the CDR3 is 15 residues. CDR1 and CDR2 (germline): SGHTA, FQGNSA. This CDR3 is CASSLMGLAGDEQYF. CDR3 DNA sequence: TGTGCCAGCAGCTTAATGGGACTAGCGGGAGACGAGCAGTACTTC.

The chain is built from TRBV15 and TRBJ2-7; either TRBD1 or TRBD2 may fit D (5 bases each). Trimming took 0 bases from V and 2 from J, leaving 8 bases between them. This CDR3 spans 14 amino acids. The germline V gene encodes CDR1 LNHNV and CDR2 YYDKDF (reference sequence). The CDR3 region is CATSRERGPYEQYF. CDR3 bases: TGTGCCACCAGCAGAGAGAGGGGTCCCTACGAGCAGTACTTC.

The J gene is TRBJ2-7, the V gene TRBV6-1; the match to TRBD1 covers 7 bases. Germline loops: CDR1 MNHNS, CDR2 SASEGT. This CDR3 spans 13 amino acids. V gave up 4 bases and J gave up 4 bases; unmatched junction bases: 4. The CDR3 DNA follows: TGTGCCAGCAGTGCTGACAGGGCGTACGAGCAGTACTTC. Its protein product is CASSADRAYEQYF.

With respect to this clone: This sample includes further DNA sequences coding for the same CDR3. V usage is TRBV30 and J usage is TRBJ2-7; 8 bases match TRBD1. This CDR3 has 12 amino acids. Germline CDR1 is GTSNPN and CDR2 is SVGIG (reference sequence). The trim removed 5 bases at V and 2 bases at J, leaving 2 bases unmatched. This CDR3 is CAWSGGTYEQYF. The CDR3, as DNA: TGTGCCTGGTCAGGGGGCACCTACGAGCAGTACTTC.

This chain joins TRBV10-3 and TRBJ2-5; D unclear. The CDR3 contains 14 residues. V dropped 2 bases and J dropped 5 bases, with 12 bases sitting between them. Germline CDR1 ENHRY, CDR2 SYGVKD. As DNA, the CDR3 is TGTGCCATCAGTGAGGTCGGGTCTGAGGAGACCCAGTACTTC. As protein: CAISEVGSEETQYF.

The chain uses TRBV19 and TRBJ2-2, with unresolved D. From germline, CDR1 is LNHDA and CDR2 SQIVND (reference sequence). The CDR3 totals 16 residues. V gave up 7 bases and J gave up 4 bases, with 19 bases separating them. CDR3 residues: CASIPTRASGTGELFF. The CDR3 DNA reads TGTGCCAGTATCCCAACAAGGGCGTCAGGCACCGGGGAGCTGTTTTTT. Full variable domain (outside the CDR3, taken from reference TRBV19 and TRBJ2-2): DGGITQSPKYLFRKEGQNVTLSCEQNLNHDAMYWYRQDPGQGLRLIYYSQIVNDFQKGDIAEGYSVSREKKESFPLTVTSAQKNPTAFYLCASIPTRASGTGELFFGEGSRLTVL.

The CDR3 DNA follows: TGTGCCAGCAGCTTTGGGGGAGGATTGAATGAGCAGTTCTTC. It encodes CASSFGGGLNEQFF. V is TRBV7-3 and J is TRBJ2-1, with a possible D match to TRBD2 (6 bases). The CDR3 has 14 amino acids. Per germline, CDR1 SGHTA and CDR2 FQGTGA. With 3 bases removed from V and 7 bases from J, the gap between germline ends came to 13 bases.

The chain employs TRBV5-6 and TRBJ1-1; TRBD1 might be the D (5 bases). This CDR3 has 14 amino acids. CDR1 and CDR2 (germline): SGHDT, YYEEEE. V lost 4 bases to trimming and J lost 0 bases, with 10 bases between them. CDR3 sequence reads: CASSGGALNTEAFF. CDR3 coding DNA: TGTGCCAGCAGCGGAGGGGCCTTGAACACTGAAGCTTTCTTT.

This clone was seen more than once but under ten times. The genes are TRBV7-2 and TRBJ2-4; D gene uncertain. The V gene lost 8 bases and the J gene lost 3 bases, with 17 bases spanning the gap. Germline V gene data show CDR1 as SGHTA and CDR2 as FQGNSA. This CDR3 region has 15 residues. Written as DNA, the CDR3 is TGTGCCAGCCGCCTTGATGGTCGCTTCAAAAACATTCAGTACTTC. This gives the protein CASRLDGRFKNIQYF.

The V and J genes are TRBV23-1 and TRBJ2-2, with D perhaps matching TRBD2 (5 bases). TRBV23-1 belongs to the ORF category, with a function that is uncertain. The germline V and J ends were trimmed by 8 bases and 2 bases, with 6 bases remaining between them. This CDR3 spans 12 amino acids. CDR3 nucleotide sequence: TGCGCCAGCGGGAGTAACACCGGGGAGCTGTTTTTT. Its translation: CASGSNTGELFF.

Many counts were recorded for this clone. CDR3 loop: CAWSSTGYEQYF. CDR3 bases: TGTGCCTGGAGTTCAACAGGGTACGAGCAGTACTTC. The chain recombines TRBV30 with TRBJ2-7, with D possibly matching TRBD1 (6 bases). The CDR3 has 12 amino acids. Per the germline V gene, CDR1 is GTSNPN and CDR2 is SVGIG (reference sequence). The germline V and J ends were trimmed by 2 bases and 4 bases, with 9 bases remaining between them.

This chain uses TRBV28 with TRBJ1-1; D is possibly TRBD1 (6 bases). This CDR3 is 14 amino acids long. Germline V lookup: CDR1 MDHEN, CDR2 SYDVKM. V lost 8 bases, J lost 1 base, and 14 bases lay in between. In DNA form, the CDR3 reads TGTGCCAGCCTCCTAGGGGGGTCGAACACTGAAGCTTTCTTT. Its protein is CASLLGGSNTEAFF.

The gene calls are TRBV7-6 and TRBJ2-5, with 14 bases lining up with TRBD2. The CDR3 length is 18 residues. V gave up 0 bases and J gave up 4 bases; unmatched junction bases: 7. Per the germline V gene, CDR1 is SGHVS and CDR2 is FNYEAQ. This CDR3 reads CASSLAPTSGRAGETQYF. In nucleotides, the CDR3 is TGTGCCAGCAGCTTAGCGCCGACTAGCGGGAGGGCGGGAGAGACCCAGTACTTC.

The chain has TRBV7-2 and TRBJ2-1, with 7 bases aligning to TRBD2. CDR1 SGHTA and CDR2 FQGNSA come from the germline V gene. The CDR3 covers 17 residues. J was trimmed by 1 base and V by 4 bases; bases with no gene match: 10. The CDR3 DNA is TGTGCCAGCAGCTCTAATGGCGGGAGTGGGTCCTACAATGAGCAGTTCTTC. The encoded protein is CASSSNGGSGSYNEQFF. Using reference TRBV7-2 and TRBJ2-1 for the parts outside the CDR3, the full variable domain is GAGVSQSPSNKVTEKGKDVELRCDPISGHTALYWYRQSLGQGLEFLIYFQGNSAPDKSGLPSDRFSAERTGGSVSTLTIQRTQQEDSAVYLCASSSNGGSGSYNEQFFGPGTRLTVL.